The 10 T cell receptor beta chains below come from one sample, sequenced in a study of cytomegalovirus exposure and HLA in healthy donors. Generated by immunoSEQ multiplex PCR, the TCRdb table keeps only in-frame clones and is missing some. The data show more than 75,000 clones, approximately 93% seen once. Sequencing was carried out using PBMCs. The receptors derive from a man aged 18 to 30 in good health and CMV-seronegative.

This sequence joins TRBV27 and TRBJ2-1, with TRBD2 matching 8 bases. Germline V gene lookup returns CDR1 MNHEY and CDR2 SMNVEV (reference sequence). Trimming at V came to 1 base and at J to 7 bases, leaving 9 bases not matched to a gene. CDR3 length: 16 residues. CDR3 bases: TGTGCCAGCAGTTTATTCGCCGGGACTAGGCCAAATGAGCAGTTCTTC. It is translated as CASSLFAGTRPNEQFF.

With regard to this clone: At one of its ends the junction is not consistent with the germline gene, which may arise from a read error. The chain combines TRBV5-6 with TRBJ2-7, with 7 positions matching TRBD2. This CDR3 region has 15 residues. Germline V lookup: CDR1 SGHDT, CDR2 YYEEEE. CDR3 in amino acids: CAGSLPPGGVYEQYF. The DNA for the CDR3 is TGTGCCGGCAGCTTGCCCCCGGGAGGAGTCTACGAGCAGTACTTC. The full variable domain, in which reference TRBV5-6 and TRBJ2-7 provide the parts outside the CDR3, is DAGVTQSPTHLIKTRGQQVTLRCSPKSGHDTVSWYQQALGQGPQFIFQYYEEEERQRGNFPDRFSGHQFPNYSSELNVNALLLGDSALYLCAGSLPPGGVYEQYFGPGTRLTVT.

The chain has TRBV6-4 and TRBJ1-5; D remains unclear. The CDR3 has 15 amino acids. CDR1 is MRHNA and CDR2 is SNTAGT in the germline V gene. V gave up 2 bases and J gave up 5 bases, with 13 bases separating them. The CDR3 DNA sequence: TGTGCCAGCAGTGACCCCCGGGAGATCGATCAGCCCCAGCATTTT. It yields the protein CASSDPREIDQPQHF.

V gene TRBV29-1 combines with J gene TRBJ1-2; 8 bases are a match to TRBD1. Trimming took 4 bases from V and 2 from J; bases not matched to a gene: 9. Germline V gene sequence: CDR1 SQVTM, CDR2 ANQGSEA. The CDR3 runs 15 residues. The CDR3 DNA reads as TGCAGCGTTGGAGATCCGGGACAGGCAAACTATGGCTACACCTTC. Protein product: CSVGDPGQANYGYTF.

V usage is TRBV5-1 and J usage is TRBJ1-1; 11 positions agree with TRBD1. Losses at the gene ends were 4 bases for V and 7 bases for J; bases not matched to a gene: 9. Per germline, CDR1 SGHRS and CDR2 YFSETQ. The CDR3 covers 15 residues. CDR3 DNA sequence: TGCGCCAGCAGCGTGGGGACAGGGGGACGGGGTGAAGCTTTCTTT. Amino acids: CASSVGTGGRGEAFF.

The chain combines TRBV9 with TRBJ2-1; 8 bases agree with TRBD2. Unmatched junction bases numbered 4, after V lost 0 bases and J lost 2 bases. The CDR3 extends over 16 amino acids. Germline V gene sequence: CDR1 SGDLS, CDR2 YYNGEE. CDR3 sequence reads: CASSVDKREPYNEQFF. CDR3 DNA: TGTGCCAGCAGCGTAGACAAGCGGGAGCCCTACAATGAGCAGTTCTTC.

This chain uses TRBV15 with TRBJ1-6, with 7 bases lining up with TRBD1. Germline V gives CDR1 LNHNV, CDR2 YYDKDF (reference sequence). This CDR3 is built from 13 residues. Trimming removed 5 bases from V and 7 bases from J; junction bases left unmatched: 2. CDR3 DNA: TGTGCCACCAGCCGGGGACAGAATTCACCCCTCCACTTT. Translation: CATSRGQNSPLHF.

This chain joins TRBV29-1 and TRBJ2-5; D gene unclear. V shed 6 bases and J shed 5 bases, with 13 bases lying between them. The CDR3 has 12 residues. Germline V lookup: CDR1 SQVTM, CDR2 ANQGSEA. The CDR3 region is CSVGAPRETQYF. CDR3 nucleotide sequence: TGCAGCGTGGGCGCGCCTCGGGAGACCCAGTACTTC.

CDR3 in amino acids: CASSLWGRDQETQYF. CDR3 coding DNA: TGTGCCAGCAGTTTATGGGGGCGAGATCAAGAGACCCAGTACTTC. The chain joins TRBV27 to TRBJ2-5; D perhaps matches TRBD1 (6 bases). Trimming cost V 1 base and J 2 bases, with 11 bases left between them. The CDR3 covers 15 residues. The germline V gene has CDR1 MNHEY and CDR2 SMNVEV (reference sequence).

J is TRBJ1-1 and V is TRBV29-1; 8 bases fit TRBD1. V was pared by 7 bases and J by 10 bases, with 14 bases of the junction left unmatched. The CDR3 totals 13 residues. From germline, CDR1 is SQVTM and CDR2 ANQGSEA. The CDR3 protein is CSAGQGAWARAFF. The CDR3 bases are TGCAGCGCCGGGCAGGGGGCTTGGGCTCGAGCTTTCTTT.